This is a list of T cell receptor beta chains from one sample in a study of cytomegalovirus exposure and HLA in healthy donors. Some clones are missing from TCRdb's copy, which holds only in-frame ones; the method was immunoSEQ multiplex PCR. The sample includes tens of thousands of clones. The sample was PBMCs. The receptors derive from a male donor in good health and CMV-seronegative. CDR3s include the opening cysteine and the closing phenylalanine or tryptophan. A D gene is named only where the DNA matches it firmly.

d_gene	v_gene	j_gene	CDR3aa	CDR3nt
NA	TRBV30	TRBJ2-1	CAWSKAAGAFNEQFF	TGTGCCTGGAGTAAGGCGGCGGGGGCGTTCAATGAGCAGTTCTTC
TRBD1	TRBV7-9	TRBJ1-1	CASSVTGGRGTEAFF	TGTGCCAGCAGCGTCACAGGGGGGAGAGGCACTGAAGCTTTCTTT
TRBD2	TRBV5-8	TRBJ2-2	CASSLLRGASTGELFF	TGTGCCAGCAGCTTACTGCGGGGGGCCTCGACCGGGGAGCTGTTTTTT
NA	TRBV30	TRBJ2-5	CAWNRQGRAETQYF	TGTGCCTGGAATAGGCAGGGGAGGGCCGAGACCCAGTACTTC
NA	TRBV20-1	TRBJ2-7	CSVGTQYEQYF	TGCAGTGTAGGGACTCAATACGAGCAGTACTTC
NA	TRBV4-2	TRBJ2-5	CASSQVYQETQYF	TGTGCCAGCAGCCAAGTCTACCAAGAGACCCAGTACTTC
NA	TRBV9	TRBJ2-3	CASSVGLGGYTDTQYF	TGTGCCAGCAGCGTAGGTCTCGGGGGATACACAGATACGCAGTATTTT
TRBD1	TRBV6-1	TRBJ2-7	CASTYDRAYEQYF	TGTGCCAGCACCTACGACAGGGCTTACGAGCAGTACTTC
NA	TRBV14	TRBJ1-6	CASSQQAGVNSPLHF	TGTGCCAGCAGCCAACAAGCAGGGGTTAATTCACCCCTCCACTTT
TRBD1	TRBV27	TRBJ1-2	CASSPNGQALYGYTF	TGTGCCAGCAGTCCAAACGGACAGGCACTCTATGGCTACACCTTC
NA	TRBV29-1	TRBJ2-1	CSGGGNEQFF	TGCAGCGGAGGGGGCAATGAGCAGTTCTTC
TRBD1	TRBV4-2	TRBJ2-7	CASSHATGTDGWHF	TGTGCCAGCAGCCATGCTACCGGGACAGATGGTTGGCACTTC
NA	TRBV5-1	TRBJ2-3	CASSLEGGASDTQYF	TGCGCCAGCAGCTTGGAGGGGGGGGCCTCAGATACGCAGTATTTT
TRBD1	TRBV2	TRBJ1-2	CASSYRGQGGYTF	TGTGCCAGCAGTTACCGGGGACAGGGCGGCTACACCTTC
NA	TRBV12-5	TRBJ2-7	CASGLTTSRDSAYEQYF	TGTGCTAGTGGTTTGACCACAAGCCGGGACTCCGCCTACGAGCAGTACTTC
NA	TRBV18	TRBJ1-2	CASSPTVGGYTF	TGTGCCAGCTCACCAACGGTTGGTGGCTACACCTTC
NA	TRBV2	TRBJ1-1	CASSVREGTEAFF	TGTGCCAGCAGTGTCAGGGAGGGCACTGAAGCTTTCTTT
NA	TRBV19	TRBJ1-5	CASSEQISNQPQHF	TGTGCCAGTAGTGAGCAAATTAGCAATCAGCCCCAGCATTTT
TRBD1	TRBV4-3	TRBJ2-5	CASSQATGGWETQYF	TGCGCCAGCAGCCAAGCGACAGGGGGGTGGGAGACCCAGTACTTC